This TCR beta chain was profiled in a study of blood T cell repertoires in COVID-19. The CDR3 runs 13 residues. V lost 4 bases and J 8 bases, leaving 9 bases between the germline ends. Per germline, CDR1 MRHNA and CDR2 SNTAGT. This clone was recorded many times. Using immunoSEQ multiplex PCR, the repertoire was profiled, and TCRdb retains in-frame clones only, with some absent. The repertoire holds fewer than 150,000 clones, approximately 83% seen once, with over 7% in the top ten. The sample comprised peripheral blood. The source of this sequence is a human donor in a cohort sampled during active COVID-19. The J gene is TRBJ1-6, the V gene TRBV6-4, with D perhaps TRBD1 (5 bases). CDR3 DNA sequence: TGTGCCAGCAGTGCCCGGGGGGATTCACCCCTCCACTTT. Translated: CASSARGDSPLHF.